Listed below are T cell receptor beta chains from one sample, sequenced in a study of vaccination effects on CD4 cells after COVID-19. These TCRs are of unknown antigen specificity. Assay used: immunoSEQ multiplex PCR; TCRdb lists only in-frame clones, some missing. The data hold around 47,000 clones, with 60% to 75% observed a single time. This sample comprised CD4+ T cells from PBMCs cultured with a peptide pool, obtained before COVID-19 vaccination. Receptor source: a human donor who had a prior SARS-CoV-2 infection. The CDR3 runs from the conserved cysteine through the conserved F or W.

>TRBV19
CASSISRDTLQFF
>TRBV3-1/TRBV3-2
CASSQNLGADTQYF
>TRBV7-2
CASSRHSAYEQYF
>TRBV12-3/TRBV12-4
CASSHREGNTIYF
>TRBV30
CAWSVGNTGFREKLFF
>TRBV4-2
CASSPPLGETQYF
>TRBV7-9
CASSPKQGWDEQYF
>TRBV30
CAWGRRSTDTQYF
>TRBV3-1/TRBV3-2
CASNRGNRDTQYF
>TRBV4-2
CASSQDSFDKGYEQYF
>TRBV5-1
CASSRDIAYEQYF
>TRBV7-2
CASSLFNGELFF
>TRBV7-8
CASSWGWYEQYF
>TRBV27
CASSLIRRATYDGYNEQFF
>TRBV5-4
CASSPGGEGRNSPLHF
>TRBV6-4
CASSDWLAGDPGLETQYF
>TRBV7-3
CASSLTADRDGYTF
>TRBV5-4
CASSLRGPHEQYF
>TRBV6-5
CASNRDRQETQYF
>TRBV5-1
CASSRSDREYGYTF
>TRBV7-2
CASSSYTGGNEQYF
>TRBV2
CASSERQIQETQYF
>TRBV30
CAWSVAGSGETQYF
>TRBV6-1
CASSETGMGAQHF